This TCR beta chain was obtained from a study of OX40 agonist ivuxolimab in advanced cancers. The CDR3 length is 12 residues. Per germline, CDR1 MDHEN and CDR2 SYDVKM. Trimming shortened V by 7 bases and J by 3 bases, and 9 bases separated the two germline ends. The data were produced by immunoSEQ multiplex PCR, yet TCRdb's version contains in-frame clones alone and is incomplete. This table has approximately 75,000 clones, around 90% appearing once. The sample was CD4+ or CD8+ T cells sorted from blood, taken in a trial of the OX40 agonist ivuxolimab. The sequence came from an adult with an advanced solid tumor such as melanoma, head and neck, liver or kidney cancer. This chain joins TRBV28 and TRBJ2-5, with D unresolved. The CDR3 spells CASNVGKETQYF. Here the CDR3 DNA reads TGTGCCAGCAACGTAGGAAAAGAGACCCAGTACTTC.